The 17 T cell receptor beta chains below come from one sample, sequenced in a study of post-analysis software for immune sequencing data. Their target antigens are unknown. Study observations and caveats: The five TRBV segments detected at higher frequency in patients than in controls included TRBV5-6, TRBV5-1 and TRBV20-1.

Tagging with unique molecular identifiers was a feature of the TCR beta cDNA libraries. TCRdb analysed the PCR reads with MiXCR anew, one entry per CDR3 protein. The sample comprises 380,000 or so distinct CDR3 sequences, less than 35% of which are singletons, and 10% to 15% rests with the top ten. Sequencing was performed on blood. The receptors come from a girl aged 10 to 17 with multiple sclerosis.

This clonotype has a handful of counts. V gene TRBV12-5 combines with J gene TRBJ2-1; D is tentatively TRBD1 or TRBD2 (6 bases each). The V gene's germline CDR1 is LGHNT and CDR2 FRNRAP. The CDR3 loop spans 15 amino acids. Trimming took off 5 bases at V and 3 bases at J, with 14 bases between the two ends. CDR3 protein: CASGPPGGGYNEQFF. The CDR3 region has the DNA TGTGCTAGTGGTCCCCCCGGGGGCGGCTACAATGAGCAGTTCTTC. Supplemented by reference TRBV12-5 and TRBJ2-1, the full variable domain reads DARVTQTPRHKVTEMGQEVTMRCQPILGHNTVFWYRQTMMQGLELLAYFRNRAPLDDSGMPKDRFSAEMPDATLATLKIQPSEPRDSAVYFCASGPPGGGYNEQFFGPGTRLTVL.

The gene calls are TRBV6-6 and TRBJ2-1; D not resolved. The CDR3 extends over 11 amino acids. Germline V gene lookup returns CDR1 MNHNY and CDR2 SVGAGI (reference sequence). The V gene lost 8 bases and the J gene lost 5 bases, with 7 bases spanning the gap. The CDR3 here is CASDLDNEQFF. The DNA for the CDR3 is TGTGCCAGCGACCTAGACAATGAGCAGTTCTTC.

The J gene is TRBJ1-6, the V gene TRBV20-1; D is unclear. CDR3 length equals 13 residues. From germline, CDR1 is DFQATT and CDR2 SNEGSKA (reference sequence). V shed 3 bases and J shed 7 bases, with 10 bases lying between them. In nucleotides, the CDR3 is TGCAGTGCTAGGATTAATACCAATTCACCCCTCCACTTT. It encodes CSARINTNSPLHF.

This clonotype was counted only a few times. The J gene is TRBJ1-2, the V gene TRBV10-3; tentative D call: TRBD1 (5 bases). Trimming pared 6 bases from V and 4 bases from J, leaving 18 bases between. From germline, CDR1 is ENHRY and CDR2 SYGVKD. The CDR3 length is 15 residues. CDR3 sequence (DNA): TGTGCCATCAGGAACCTCCGGGACGGCGTCTATGGCTACACCTTC. Amino acids: CAIRNLRDGVYGYTF.

The chain carries TRBV7-2 and TRBJ1-1, with TRBD1 matching over 10 bases. Germline CDR1 SGHTA, CDR2 FQGNSA. V was pared by 5 bases and J by 6 bases, with 6 bases of the junction left unmatched. The CDR3 runs 14 residues. The DNA for the CDR3 is TGTGCCAGCAGCCAGAGACAGGGGGCTGCTGAAGCTTTCTTT. This sequence encodes CASSQRQGAAEAFF.

In DNA, the CDR3 is TGCGCCAGCAGCCCCTCCACGGATATCTATGGCTACACCTTC. Its protein product is CASSPSTDIYGYTF. The chain carries TRBV5-1 and TRBJ1-2, with no clear D. The CDR3 has 14 amino acids. The germline CDR1 and CDR2 sequences are SGHRS and YFSETQ. With 4 bases removed from V and 4 bases from J, the gap between germline ends came to 14 bases.

This clonotype was found once. This chain connects TRBV27 to TRBJ2-1, with 13 bases lining up with TRBD2. The CDR3 has 17 amino acids. Germline loops: CDR1 MNHEY, CDR2 SMNVEV (reference sequence). V lost 5 bases, J lost 4 bases, and 8 bases stayed unmatched. The CDR3 is CASSTWTSGGLYNEQFF. DNA of the CDR3: TGTGCCAGCAGTACCTGGACTAGCGGGGGTCTTTACAATGAGCAGTTCTTC.

The chain joins TRBV7-8 to TRBJ2-2; no reliable D call. Germline V gene lookup returns CDR1 SGHVS and CDR2 FQNEAQ. The CDR3 contains 17 residues. V lost 0 bases and J lost 0, with 11 bases in between. The CDR3 sequence: CASSLARRFANTGELFF. The CDR3 DNA reads as TGTGCCAGCAGCTTAGCGAGGCGATTCGCGAACACCGGGGAGCTGTTTTTT.

In its sample, this clonotype was seen a few times. The V gene is TRBV29-1, the J gene TRBJ1-1; 7 positions match TRBD1. Per germline, CDR1 SQVTM and CDR2 ANQGSEA. There are 15 residues in the CDR3. Trimming took 7 bases from V and 0 from J; bases not matched to a gene: 11. The CDR3 is CSATVRQGLNTEAFF. CDR3 bases: TGCAGCGCCACTGTGAGACAGGGCCTGAACACTGAAGCTTTCTTT.

V gene TRBV5-1 combines with J gene TRBJ1-2, with TRBD1 matching 7 bases. The germline V gene has CDR1 SGHRS and CDR2 YFSETQ. The V segment lost 0 bases and the J segment 6 bases; nucleotides outside the gene matches: 5. This CDR3 comprises 14 residues. The CDR3 spells CASSLGYDRDGYTF. As DNA, the CDR3 is TGCGCCAGCAGCTTGGGGTACGACAGGGATGGCTACACCTTC.

This clonotype appeared once. The chain joins TRBV11-2 to TRBJ1-2; maybe TRBD1 (5 bases). This CDR3 has 14 residues. Trimming pared 4 bases from V and 9 bases from J, leaving 18 bases between. Germline loops: CDR1 SGHAT, CDR2 FQNNGV. CDR3: CASSSHWDRYRYTF. The DNA for the CDR3 is TGTGCCAGCAGCTCCCATTGGGACCGCTACCGCTACACCTTC.

V is TRBV20-1 and J is TRBJ2-4, with D possibly being TRBD1 (5 bases). CDR3 length equals 14 residues. The V end lost 0 bases, the J end lost 11 bases, and 17 bases lay between the germline ends. CDR1 DFQATT and CDR2 SNEGSKA come from the germline V gene (reference sequence). CDR3 coding DNA: TGCAGTGCTAGAGACACCCCTGGACAAGTCCTTCAGTACTTC. Translating it yields CSARDTPGQVLQYF.

The J gene is TRBJ2-7, the V gene TRBV6-5, with 13 bases matching TRBD2. The CDR3 has 18 residues. With V trimmed by 0 bases and J by 6 bases, 11 bases remained unmatched. Germline V gives CDR1 MNHEY, CDR2 SVGAGI. In DNA, the CDR3 is TGTGCCAGCAGTTACTCGATAGATCCCCGGACTAGCGGGGGCGAGCAGTACTTC. This encodes CASSYSIDPRTSGGEQYF.

This sequence joins TRBV5-6 and TRBJ1-1; D unresolved. The CDR3 loop spans 14 amino acids. The germline V and J ends were trimmed by 1 base and 4 bases, with 11 bases remaining between them. From germline, CDR1 is SGHDT and CDR2 YYEEEE. The CDR3 sequence: CASSLYVGATEAFF. DNA for the CDR3: TGTGCCAGCAGCTTGTACGTCGGAGCCACTGAAGCTTTCTTT.

This chain connects TRBV12-3 or TRBV12-4 to TRBJ2-1; TRBD2 matches 10 bases. The CDR3 has 14 residues. J gave up 5 bases and V 7 bases, and 5 bases lay outside the gene matches. The DNA for the CDR3 is TGTGCCAGCACCAGCGGGGGGGCAGACAATGAGCAGTTCTTC. The encoded protein is CASTSGGADNEQFF.

The sample holds a few counts of this clonotype. The gene calls are TRBV7-3 and TRBJ2-3; 11 positions match TRBD2. Germline V gene lookup returns CDR1 SGHTA and CDR2 FQGTGA. V lost 2 bases, J lost 1 base, and 2 bases stayed unmatched. This CDR3 is 16 amino acids long. CDR3 sequence reads: CASSLPGLAGTDTQYF. In DNA, the CDR3 is TGTGCCAGCAGCTTACCGGGACTAGCGGGCACAGATACGCAGTATTTT.

The chain joins TRBV29-1 to TRBJ2-7; perhaps TRBD1 as D (6 bases). CDR1 and CDR2 from the germline V gene are SQVTM and ANQGSEA. The CDR3 has 13 amino acids. The ends were cut back, 5 bases at V and 4 bases at J, with 15 bases in the middle. The CDR3 DNA is TGCAGCGTTAAAAACCGGGACACTTACGAGCAGTACTTC. Translation: CSVKNRDTYEQYF.